The TCR beta chain under discussion was sequenced for a study of control samples from healthy donors and cancer patients. Generated by immunoSEQ multiplex PCR, the TCRdb table keeps only in-frame clones and is missing some. The table lists about 110,000 clones, roughly 90% of them singletons. Germline V gives CDR1 KGHSH, CDR2 LQKENI. CDR3 length equals 16 residues. With V trimmed by 6 bases and J by 4 bases, 11 bases remained unmatched. The sequence derives from a woman aged 55-69 years with lung cancer. Sequencing was done on a sample of PBMCs. The gene calls are TRBV18 and TRBJ1-4; TRBD1 matches 7 bases. CDR3 protein: CASSLSGDSGNEKLFF. DNA for the CDR3: TGTGCCAGCTCCCTATCTGGGGACAGCGGTAATGAAAAACTGTTTTTT.